This T cell receptor (beta chain) was sequenced during a study of identical twins. Template switching added a universal primer binding site, and final cDNA carried unique molecular identifiers. A single record per CDR3 protein comes from TCRdb applying MiXCR to the 5' RACE reads. The table includes roughly 290,000 distinct CDR3 sequences, around 8.8% detected once. This CDR3 contains 13 residues. The V and J ends lost 5 bases and 6 bases respectively, with 10 bases between them. CDR1 and CDR2 (germline): SGHVS, FNYEAQ. A note on this clonotype: Its antigen is not identified.

Study-wide results and limits: The conclusions drew on cross-sectional statistical analysis instead of tracking the same donors. Twin-shared out-of-frame alpha sequences showed excess low generation probability. The presence of invariant MAIT and iNKT cells could partly confound analyses of zero-insertion sequences.

The data also belong to a second study, concerning yellow fever vaccine responses in identical twins.

The receptor's source is a woman aged 18-29 years in good health. Sequenced sample: memory (CD45RO+) T cells sorted from blood. The chain has TRBV7-6 and TRBJ2-2; perhaps TRBD1 as D (6 bases). CDR3 protein: CASSPRTAGELFF. For the CDR3, the DNA is TGTGCCAGCAGCCCCAGGACAGCCGGGGAGCTGTTTTTT.